A single sample is the source of the 27 T cell receptor beta chains below, sequenced in a study of somatic mutations in cytotoxic T cells in rheumatoid arthritis. Profiled with immunoSEQ multiplex PCR; TCRdb holds only in-frame clones, not every one. This repertoire shows about 15,000 clones, roughly 80% found once; its top ten account for 15% to 20%. What was sequenced was CD8+ T cells sorted from blood. The receptors stem from an adult with rheumatoid arthritis.

The chain combines TRBV28 with TRBJ2-3; maybe TRBD2 (5 bases). The CDR3 totals 14 residues. From germline, CDR1 is MDHEN and CDR2 SYDVKM. The V end lost 3 bases, the J end lost 2 bases, and 9 bases lay between the germline ends. The CDR3 region is CASSLDSPTDTQYF. The CDR3 region has the DNA TGTGCCAGCAGTTTGGACTCGCCCACAGATACGCAGTATTTT.

The sample holds one count of this clone. The rearrangement links TRBV6-4 to TRBJ2-1; the match to TRBD2 covers 8 bases. Trimming at V came to 6 bases and at J to 6 bases, leaving 4 bases not matched to a gene. The CDR3 consists of 13 residues. Germline CDR1 is MRHNA and CDR2 is SNTAGT. The CDR3 nucleotides are TGTGCCAGCAGCTCCGGGACTAGCAATGAGCAGTTCTTC. The encoded protein is CASSSGTSNEQFF.

The chain employs TRBV5-1 and TRBJ2-3, with TRBD1 identical over 9 bases. Germline values: CDR1 SGHRS, CDR2 YFSETQ. CDR3 size: 15 residues. V gave up 4 bases and J gave up 4 bases; unmatched junction bases: 7. The CDR3: CASSLWTGASDTQYF. The CDR3 DNA sequence: TGCGCCAGCAGCCTATGGACAGGGGCGTCAGATACGCAGTATTTT.

The chain has TRBV27 and TRBJ2-7; possible D gene TRBD2, 6 bases. CDR3 size: 15 residues. V lost 4 bases to trimming and J lost 2 bases, with 15 bases between them. CDR1 and CDR2 (germline): MNHEY, SMNVEV (reference sequence). The CDR3 loop is CASSSTGLNTYEQYF. The CDR3 region has the DNA TGTGCCAGCAGTTCCACGGGACTGAACACCTACGAGCAGTACTTC.

This chain connects TRBV9 to TRBJ1-2; D gene uncertain. This CDR3 comprises 16 residues. Germline V gene sequence: CDR1 SGDLS, CDR2 YYNGEE. V was clipped by 0 bases and J by 3 bases, with 15 bases between them. The CDR3 reads CASSVEPDLGDYGYTF. CDR3 nucleotide sequence: TGTGCCAGCAGCGTAGAACCCGACCTCGGTGACTATGGCTACACCTTC. The full variable domain, rest sourced from reference TRBV9 and TRBJ1-2, is DSGVTQTPKHLITATGQRVTLRCSPRSGDLSVYWYQQSLDQGLQFLIQYYNGEERAKGNILERFSAQQFPDLHSELNLSSLELGDSALYFCASSVEPDLGDYGYTFGSGTRLTVV.

The genes are TRBV7-6 and TRBJ2-2; weak D call: TRBD1 (6 bases). This CDR3 comprises 16 residues. Germline loops: CDR1 SGHVS, CDR2 FNYEAQ. Trimming took off 5 bases at V and 3 bases at J, with 16 bases between the two ends. The CDR3 nucleotides are TGTGCCAGCAGCGCAAACTGGGACACCGACACCGGGGAGCTGTTTTTT. Translation: CASSANWDTDTGELFF.

The rearrangement joins TRBV7-9 to TRBJ1-6; possibly TRBD1 for D (6 bases). V was pared by 5 bases and J by 5 bases, with 13 bases between. This CDR3 has 15 residues. The germline V gene encodes CDR1 SEHNR and CDR2 FQNEAQ (reference sequence). The CDR3 sequence is CASSLRQVNNSPLHF. DNA of the CDR3: TGTGCCAGCAGCCTTAGACAGGTCAATAATTCACCCCTCCACTTT.

The chain links TRBV11-2 to TRBJ1-1; D call uncertain. Germline V CDR1 and CDR2: SGHAT, FQNNGV. Trimming took 1 base from V and 0 from J, leaving 6 bases between them. The CDR3 has 14 amino acids. The CDR3: CASSLGGLNTEAFF. In DNA, the CDR3 is TGTGCCAGCAGCTTAGGAGGTTTGAACACTGAAGCTTTCTTT.

The V gene is TRBV6-5, the J gene TRBJ1-2; 7 bases line up with TRBD1. Germline CDR1 reads MNHEY; CDR2 reads SVGAGI. J was trimmed by 6 bases and V by 2 bases; bases with no gene match: 6. The CDR3 covers 14 residues. In nucleotides, the CDR3 is TGTGCCAGCAGTTACCCTGGGACAGATAATGGCTACACCTTC. Translation gives CASSYPGTDNGYTF.

The chain recombines TRBV28 with TRBJ1-3; unclear D gene. Germline V gene data show CDR1 as MDHEN and CDR2 as SYDVKM. The CDR3 sequence is 15 residues long. Trimming stripped 1 base from V and 0 bases from J, with 7 bases between. CDR3 sequence reads: CASSLLPSSGNTIYF. CDR3 bases: TGTGCCAGCAGTTTATTACCCTCCTCTGGAAACACCATATATTTT.

This clone has only a few counts. The chain has TRBV19 and TRBJ1-2; D is ambiguous. The germline gives CDR1 LNHDA, CDR2 SQIVND (reference sequence). The length of the CDR3 is 14 residues. The V gene lost 3 bases and the J gene lost 0 bases, with 8 bases spanning the gap. The CDR3 sequence is CASSIAGANYGYTF. CDR3 DNA sequence: TGTGCCAGTAGTATTGCGGGTGCTAACTATGGCTACACCTTC.

The V gene is TRBV18, the J gene TRBJ1-1; possibly TRBD1 for D (5 bases). The germline CDR1 and CDR2 sequences are KGHSH and LQKENI. CDR3 length: 15 residues. The ends were cut back, 1 base at V and 5 bases at J, with 14 bases in the middle. CDR3 amino acids: CASSPLPRGGTEAFF. In nucleotides, the CDR3 is TGTGCCAGCTCACCACTTCCTCGGGGCGGAACTGAAGCTTTCTTT.

This clone was observed a few times. This rearrangement joins TRBV30 to TRBJ1-1; D unclear. The CDR3 has 13 residues. The V gene's germline CDR1 is GTSNPN and CDR2 SVGIG (reference sequence). The V end lost 4 bases, the J end lost 5 bases, and 14 bases lay between the germline ends. The CDR3 region has the DNA TGTGCCTGGATCGAGAGGGAACGGACTGAAGCTTTCTTT. It yields the protein CAWIERERTEAFF.

This clone turned up a few times. The J gene is TRBJ2-7, the V gene TRBV25-1, with 11 bases aligning to TRBD1. This CDR3 has 12 amino acids. With 10 bases clipped from V and 6 bases from J, the junction kept 5 bases outside the gene matches. Germline values: CDR1 MGHDK, CDR2 SYGVNS. This CDR3 reads CATRTGGGEQYF. CDR3 in DNA: TGTGCCACCCGGACAGGGGGCGGCGAGCAGTACTTC.

The rearrangement uses TRBV5-5 and TRBJ1-5, with TRBD1 identical over 9 bases. Germline CDR1 and CDR2: SGHKS and YYEKEE (reference sequence). V shed 4 bases and J 7 bases; nucleotides not matched to a gene: 9. This CDR3 is 15 amino acids long. DNA of the CDR3: TGTGCCAGCAGCGGATGGACAGGGGTTGGCCAGCCCCAGCATTTT. Its translation is CASSGWTGVGQPQHF.

The genes are TRBV2 and TRBJ1-1, with 9 nucleotides matching TRBD1. Germline values: CDR1 SNHLY, CDR2 FYNNEI. Losses at the gene ends were 4 bases for V and 7 bases for J; bases not matched to a gene: 16. CDR3 length: 17 residues. CDR3 amino acids: CASSAGQGKPNGGEAFF. The CDR3 region has the DNA TGTGCCAGCAGTGCTGGACAGGGGAAACCAAACGGGGGTGAAGCTTTCTTT.

The chain employs TRBV6-5 and TRBJ1-5, with D tentatively TRBD1 (6 bases). Germline CDR1 MNHEY, CDR2 SVGAGI. The CDR3 loop spans 15 amino acids. Trimming left V 5 bases short and J 1 base short, with 12 bases between. The CDR3 sequence: CASSRNRESNQPQHF. CDR3 DNA: TGTGCCAGCAGTAGGAACAGGGAGAGCAATCAGCCCCAGCATTTT.

The CDR3 region has the DNA TGTGCCAGCAGCTTTAGGGGACAGTCGAACACCGGGGAGCTGTTTTTT. Translating gives CASSFRGQSNTGELFF. The V gene is TRBV7-6, the J gene TRBJ2-2, with 7 bases identical to TRBD1. The junction had 4 bases not matched to a gene; V was cut back by 3 bases and J by 0 bases. The CDR3 runs 16 residues. Germline V CDR1 and CDR2: SGHVS, FNYEAQ.

J is TRBJ1-5 and V is TRBV7-2; 9 bases match TRBD1. J was trimmed by 5 bases and V by 5 bases; bases with no gene match: 10. Germline CDR1 is SGHTA and CDR2 is FQGNSA. There are 16 residues in the CDR3. The CDR3, as DNA: TGTGCCAGCAGCCCAACGGACAGGGGACAGTATCAGCCCCAGCATTTT. It specifies CASSPTDRGQYQPQHF.

The chain recombines TRBV5-5 with TRBJ2-7; D unclear. CDR1 and CDR2 (germline): SGHKS, YYEKEE (reference sequence). The V and J ends lost 1 base and 6 bases respectively, with 17 bases between them. This CDR3 spans 15 amino acids. CDR3 loop: CASSLKVNSPGEQYF. DNA of the CDR3: TGTGCCAGCAGCTTGAAAGTAAATTCTCCGGGCGAGCAGTACTTC.

The chain is built from TRBV4-1 and TRBJ2-7; 10 nucleotides align to TRBD1. After removal of 5 bases from V and 1 base from J, the junction contained 8 bases not matched to a gene. The CDR3 sequence is 16 residues long. Germline-derived CDR1 and CDR2 are MGHRA and YSYEKL. CDR3 sequence (DNA): TGCGCCAGCAGCGTATCCGGGACAGGGGATTCCTACGAGCAGTACTTC. It codes for CASSVSGTGDSYEQYF.

V and J are TRBV7-8 and TRBJ1-5, with 8 bases identical to TRBD1. The CDR3 loop spans 15 amino acids. Germline loops: CDR1 SGHVS, CDR2 FQNEAQ. The trim removed 5 bases at V and 3 bases at J, leaving 6 bases unmatched. In nucleotides, the CDR3 is TGTGCCAGCAGCCGACCCCAGGGGGCCAATCAGCCCCAGCATTTT. It codes for CASSRPQGANQPQHF.

The rearrangement uses TRBV6-5 and TRBJ2-6; D possibly uses TRBD1 or TRBD2 (5 bases each). Deletions cut 5 bases from V and 4 bases from J, with 12 bases between. The CDR3 totals 15 residues. The germline gives CDR1 MNHEY, CDR2 SVGAGI. This chain's CDR3 is CASSPGTSGANVLTF. Written as DNA, the CDR3 is TGTGCCAGCAGTCCCGGGACGTCAGGGGCCAACGTCCTGACTTTC.

This chain uses TRBV11-1 with TRBJ2-5; the match to TRBD1 covers 9 bases. J was trimmed by 4 bases and V by 7 bases; bases with no gene match: 10. The length of the CDR3 is 15 residues. Germline-derived CDR1 and CDR2 are SGHAT and FQDESV (reference sequence). CDR3 sequence reads: CASTQQGATIETQYF. The CDR3 region has the DNA TGTGCCAGCACGCAACAGGGGGCCACCATAGAGACCCAGTACTTC.

The chain joins TRBV6-5 to TRBJ2-7, with 7 bases that match TRBD1. With 0 bases clipped from V and 2 bases from J, the junction kept 4 bases outside the gene matches. Germline loops: CDR1 MNHEY, CDR2 SVGAGI. CDR3 length: 15 amino acids. The CDR3 spells CASSYSGQMTYEQYF. The CDR3 DNA sequence: TGTGCCAGCAGTTACTCGGGACAGATGACCTACGAGCAGTACTTC.

The V gene is TRBV7-9, the J gene TRBJ2-5, with TRBD1 matching 10 bases. The J call is doubtful: the DNA matches TRBJ2-7 better. The CDR3 runs 15 residues. CDR1 is SEHNR, CDR2 FQNEAQ, per germline (reference sequence). In nucleotides, the CDR3 is TGTGCCAGCAGCCAGACCGGGACAGGGGACTACGAGCAGTACTTC. Amino acids: CASSQTGTGDYEQYF.

This clone has just one count. The chain recombines TRBV19 with TRBJ2-5; D unresolved. Germline values: CDR1 LNHDA, CDR2 SQIVND (reference sequence). Trimming took 3 bases from V and 2 from J, leaving 10 bases between them. CDR3 length: 14 amino acids. CDR3 nucleotides: TGTGCCAGTAGTATGGTGGGCAGACAAGAGACCCAGTACTTC. Encoded protein: CASSMVGRQETQYF. Full variable domain (rest looked up from reference TRBV19 and TRBJ2-5): DGGITQSPKYLFRKEGQNVTLSCEQNLNHDAMYWYRQDPGQGLRLIYYSQIVNDFQKGDIAEGYSVSREKKESFPLTVTSAQKNPTAFYLCASSMVGRQETQYFGPGTRLLVL.